The 21 T cell receptor beta chains below were found in one sample sequenced in a study of T cell responses to AZD1222 COVID-19 vaccine. Generated by immunoSEQ multiplex PCR, the TCRdb table keeps only in-frame clones and is missing some. The sample has over 85,000 clones; around 89% are singletons. Sequencing used peripheral blood, obtained on day 0 of AZD1222 vaccination. The receptors originated from an adult in good health.

This clone came up a few times. V and J are TRBV4-1 and TRBJ1-4; TRBD1 matches 7 bases. The CDR3 length is 19 residues. From germline, CDR1 is MGHRA and CDR2 YSYEKL. With 5 bases clipped from V and 0 bases from J, the junction kept 15 bases outside the gene matches. CDR3 sequence reads: CASSDFPMIGQATNEKLFF. The CDR3 coding sequence is TGCGCCAGCAGCGACTTTCCCATGATAGGACAGGCAACTAATGAAAAACTGTTTTTT.

V gene TRBV28 combines with J gene TRBJ1-2; 11 bases agree with TRBD1. V was pared by 4 bases and J by 8 bases, with 9 bases of the junction left unmatched. The CDR3 sequence is 15 residues long. Germline V gene data show CDR1 as MDHEN and CDR2 as SYDVKM. The CDR3 region is CASSSLGTGGEGYTF. CDR3 bases: TGTGCCAGCAGTTCCTTAGGGACAGGGGGGGAAGGCTACACCTTC.

The CDR3 loop reads CASSLGSGGNNEQFF. For the CDR3, the DNA is TGTGCCAGCAGCTTAGGTAGCGGGGGGAACAATGAGCAGTTCTTC. The genes are TRBV7-9 and TRBJ2-1; 10 positions agree with TRBD2. V shed 1 base and J 5 bases; nucleotides not matched to a gene: 2. The germline gives CDR1 SEHNR, CDR2 FQNEAQ (reference sequence). This CDR3 is built from 15 residues.

V usage is TRBV18 and J usage is TRBJ1-5, with a possible D match to TRBD1 (5 bases). CDR1 and CDR2 (germline): KGHSH, LQKENI. The CDR3 runs to 13 residues. The V end lost 4 bases, the J end lost 5 bases, and 9 bases lay between the germline ends. The CDR3 is CASSQGFDQPQHF. Written as DNA, the CDR3 is TGTGCCAGCTCACAGGGGTTCGATCAGCCCCAGCATTTT.

The chain recombines TRBV5-1 with TRBJ2-1; 7 nucleotides agree with TRBD1. The germline gives CDR1 SGHRS, CDR2 YFSETQ. This CDR3 region has 14 residues. With 0 bases clipped from V and 7 bases from J, the junction kept 4 bases outside the gene matches. The CDR3 is CASSLGQGGNEQFF. Written as DNA, the CDR3 is TGCGCCAGCAGCTTGGGACAGGGTGGTAATGAGCAGTTCTTC. Drawing the rest from reference TRBV5-1 and TRBJ2-1, the complete variable domain is KAGVTQTPRYLIKTRGQQVTLSCSPISGHRSVSWYQQTPGQGLQFLFEYFSETQRNKGNFPGRFSGRQFSNSRSEMNVSTLELGDSALYLCASSLGQGGNEQFFGPGTRLTVL.

This clone was recorded once. The chain links TRBV7-7 to TRBJ2-7; D gene unclear. Germline CDR1 reads SSHAT; CDR2 reads FNYEAQ (reference sequence). The V end was cut by 1 base, the J end by 4 bases, with 14 bases between. There are 15 residues in the CDR3. CDR3 sequence reads: CASSLGQASVYEQYF. For the CDR3, the DNA is TGTGCCAGCAGCTTAGGCCAGGCGTCCGTGTACGAGCAGTACTTC.

The rearrangement links TRBV5-1 to TRBJ2-7; 10 bases map to TRBD2. CDR3 length equals 15 residues. The V gene's germline CDR1 is SGHRS and CDR2 YFSETQ. V was pared by 3 bases and J by 6 bases, with 9 bases of the junction left unmatched. The CDR3 loop reads CASSSALAGQSEQYF. In nucleotides, the CDR3 is TGCGCCAGCAGCTCCGCACTAGCGGGACAGTCCGAGCAGTACTTC.

The chain recombines TRBV6-5 with TRBJ2-4; D is unresolved. Germline-derived CDR1 and CDR2 are MNHEY and SVGAGI. The CDR3 consists of 15 residues. V was shortened by 2 bases and J by 5 bases, with 13 bases between the two germline ends. Here the CDR3 DNA reads TGTGCCAGCAGTTACGACTCCAACGCCCAAAACATTCAGTACTTC. It codes for CASSYDSNAQNIQYF.

This clone was observed a few times. The genes are TRBV5-1 and TRBJ1-1, with no clear D. Germline values: CDR1 SGHRS, CDR2 YFSETQ. The CDR3 covers 13 residues. V shed 1 base and J shed 1 base, with 5 bases lying between them. The CDR3 DNA sequence: TGCGCCAGCAGCTTGCAACCGAACACTGAAGCTTTCTTT. Protein sequence: CASSLQPNTEAFF. The entire variable domain, with the rest obtained from reference TRBV5-1 and TRBJ1-1, is as follows: KAGVTQTPRYLIKTRGQQVTLSCSPISGHRSVSWYQQTPGQGLQFLFEYFSETQRNKGNFPGRFSGRQFSNSRSEMNVSTLELGDSALYLCASSLQPNTEAFFGQGTRLTVV.

The chain joins TRBV18 to TRBJ1-5; 9 positions agree with TRBD1. J was trimmed by 4 bases and V by 2 bases; bases with no gene match: 6. CDR3 size: 16 residues. Germline V CDR1 and CDR2: KGHSH, LQKENI. CDR3 DNA: TGTGCCAGCTCACCAGCCCCTGGGACAGGGAATCAGCCCCAGCATTTT. It encodes CASSPAPGTGNQPQHF.

This clone was detected once. This sequence joins TRBV5-5 and TRBJ2-7, with 8 bases identical to TRBD1. CDR1 is SGHKS, CDR2 YYEKEE, per germline (reference sequence). The CDR3 runs to 14 residues. Unmatched junction bases numbered 5, after V lost 4 bases and J lost 2 bases. The DNA for the CDR3 is TGTGCCAGCAGCGTGACAGGGGCCACCTACGAGCAGTACTTC. Encoded protein: CASSVTGATYEQYF.

The chain has TRBV28 and TRBJ2-3, with TRBD1 matching 8 bases. CDR1 and CDR2 (germline): MDHEN, SYDVKM. The V and J ends lost 2 bases and 0 bases, in that order; junction bases with no gene match: 13. The CDR3 contains 19 residues. CDR3 amino acids: CASSLEVMRTGPSTDTQYF. CDR3 coding DNA: TGTGCCAGCAGTTTAGAGGTAATGCGGACAGGGCCCAGCACAGATACGCAGTATTTT. Complete variable domain (other parts from reference TRBV28 and TRBJ2-3): DVKVTQSSRYLVKRTGEKVFLECVQDMDHENMFWYRQDPGLGLRLIYFSYDVKMKEKGDIPEGYSVSREKKERFSLILESASTNQTSMYLCASSLEVMRTGPSTDTQYFGPGTRLTVL.

V is TRBV5-4 and J is TRBJ2-7; D uncertain. The V end lost 2 bases, the J end lost 3 bases, and 12 bases lay between the germline ends. The CDR3 totals 14 residues. Germline lookup yields CDR1 SGHNT and CDR2 YYREEE (reference sequence). The chain's CDR3 is CASSFGLSGYEQYF. The CDR3 DNA sequence: TGTGCCAGCAGCTTTGGCCTATCGGGCTACGAGCAGTACTTC.

The chain has TRBV7-2 and TRBJ2-7, with D perhaps matching TRBD1 (5 bases). V was pared by 5 bases and J by 3 bases, with 14 bases between. The CDR3 sequence is 14 residues long. CDR1 is SGHTA, CDR2 FQGNSA, per germline. The CDR3 DNA reads as TGTGCCAGCAGCCCCCAGGGAACAAGCTACGAGCAGTACTTC. Translating it yields CASSPQGTSYEQYF.

V gene TRBV6-6 combines with J gene TRBJ1-5; D call uncertain. Trimming cost V 0 bases and J 4 bases, with 13 bases left between them. This CDR3 contains 16 residues. Germline CDR1 and CDR2: MNHNY and SVGAGI (reference sequence). The CDR3 nucleotides are TGTGCCAGCAGTTACTCGAGTCGGCGGGCTAATCAGCCCCAGCATTTT. Translated: CASSYSSRRANQPQHF.

The chain uses TRBV19 and TRBJ2-2, with 7 bases identical to TRBD2. In germline, CDR1 is LNHDA, CDR2 SQIVND (reference sequence). The trim removed 6 bases at V and 5 bases at J, leaving 9 bases unmatched. This CDR3 region has 15 residues. For the CDR3, the DNA is TGTGCCAGTAGAGGGCTAGCGGAGGGTACCGGGGAGCTGTTTTTT. It encodes CASRGLAEGTGELFF.

The V call is TRBV11-3, the J call TRBJ2-1, with D perhaps assigned TRBD1 or TRBD2 (5 bases each). Germline V lookup: CDR1 SGHNT, CDR2 YENEEA. The CDR3 runs 13 residues. Trimming stripped 5 bases from V and 9 bases from J, with 14 bases between. In DNA form, the CDR3 reads TGTGCCAGCAGCCGGGACGCCCAGAGTGAGCAGTTCTTC. Amino acids: CASSRDAQSEQFF.

CDR3 loop: CASSPRRSETQYF. The CDR3 nucleotides read TGTGCCAGCAGCCCGAGACGGTCAGAGACCCAGTACTTC. This chain connects TRBV11-3 to TRBJ2-5; D is unresolved. The CDR3 runs to 13 residues. Germline assignment: CDR1 SGHNT and CDR2 YENEEA. Trimming shortened V by 5 bases and J by 4 bases, and 11 bases separated the two germline ends. The full variable domain, rest sourced from reference TRBV11-3 and TRBJ2-5, is EAGVVQSPRYKIIEKKQPVAFWCNPISGHNTLYWYLQNLGQGPELLIRYENEEAVDDSQLPKDRFSAERLKGVDSTLKIQPAELGDSAVYLCASSPRRSETQYFGPGTRLLVL.

CDR3 DNA sequence: TGTGCCAGCACCGCCGGGACAGTCTACGAGCAGTACTTC. This codes for CASTAGTVYEQYF. This chain links TRBV28 with TRBJ2-7; TRBD1 matches 7 bases. The CDR3 loop spans 13 amino acids. The V gene end was trimmed by 7 bases and the J gene end by 3 bases; junction bases not matched to a gene: 6. From germline, CDR1 is MDHEN and CDR2 SYDVKM.

The rearrangement links TRBV2 to TRBJ1-6; weak D call: TRBD1 (5 bases). The CDR3 extends over 16 amino acids. The germline CDR1 and CDR2 sequences are SNHLY and FYNNEI. The V end lost 2 bases, the J end lost 0 bases, and 8 bases lay between the germline ends. The CDR3 spells CASSEQGSSYNSPLHF. The CDR3 DNA reads as TGTGCCAGCAGTGAACAGGGCAGCTCCTATAATTCACCCCTCCACTTT.

This chain connects TRBV6-5 to TRBJ2-7; TRBD1 matches 7 bases. Germline V gene data show CDR1 as MNHEY and CDR2 as SVGAGI. The CDR3 is 14 amino acids. With V trimmed by 6 bases and J by 0 bases, 5 bases remained unmatched. The CDR3: CASSQTGLSYEQYF. Here the CDR3 DNA reads TGTGCCAGCAGCCAGACAGGGCTCTCCTACGAGCAGTACTTC.